A single sample gave rise to the 30 T cell receptor beta chains below, sequenced in a study of blood T cell repertoires in COVID-19. The method was immunoSEQ multiplex PCR; TCRdb's version includes in-frame clones alone and lacks a portion of them. The data contain more than 95,000 clones, over 70% of them seen just once; the ten biggest clones take up 4.1%. The sequenced material came from peripheral blood. The receptors were sampled from a man in his fifties or sixties with acute or convalescent COVID-19.

This sequence joins TRBV6-1 and TRBJ2-3, with D possibly being TRBD2 (6 bases). Germline loops: CDR1 MNHNS, CDR2 SASEGT. The V gene lost 4 bases and the J gene lost 1 base, with 15 bases spanning the gap. The CDR3 loop spans 16 amino acids. CDR3 in amino acids: CASSAESGTRTDTQYF. The CDR3 DNA follows: TGTGCCAGCAGTGCCGAATCCGGGACTCGCACAGATACGCAGTATTTT.

The chain links TRBV9 to TRBJ1-4, with D unclear. CDR1 SGDLS and CDR2 YYNGEE come from the germline V gene. CDR3 length: 16 residues. Trimming removed 4 bases at V and 2 bases at J, with 15 bases between. In DNA form, the CDR3 reads TGTGCCAGCAGCTACAACGCGGCCGGCACTAATGAAAAACTGTTTTTT. Translation gives CASSYNAAGTNEKLFF.

The J gene is TRBJ2-1, the V gene TRBV7-9, with TRBD2 matching over 14 bases. The CDR3 contains 16 residues. Germline trimming cut 7 bases from V and 8 bases from J; bases unmatched to any gene: 10. Germline loops: CDR1 SEHNR, CDR2 FQNEAQ (reference sequence). CDR3 in DNA: TGTGCCAGCACCCGGGAAGGACTAGCGGGGGGCCATGAGCAGTTCTTC. Its translation is CASTREGLAGGHEQFF.

V and J are TRBV25-1 and TRBJ2-7; 8 bases are shared with TRBD2. The CDR3 length is 18 residues. V trimming: 2 bases; J trimming: 0 bases; junction bases outside the gene matches: 12. Germline V CDR1 and CDR2: MGHDK, SYGVNS. The CDR3 DNA reads as TGTGCCAGCAGTGAAGGTAGCGGGGAAAGGTCCAGCTCCTACGAGCAGTACGTC. Translating it yields CASSEGSGERSSSYEQYV.

This clone appeared a single time. V and J are TRBV6-5 and TRBJ1-2; maybe TRBD1 (5 bases). V gave up 8 bases and J gave up 5 bases, with 21 bases separating them. The germline V gene has CDR1 MNHEY and CDR2 SVGAGI. The CDR3 contains 15 residues. This CDR3 is CASSGVVEAFYGYTF. In DNA, the CDR3 is TGTGCCAGCTCGGGGGTCGTAGAGGCTTTTTATGGCTACACCTTC.

This chain joins TRBV6-2 or TRBV6-3 and TRBJ2-2; 10 bases are shared with TRBD2. With V trimmed by 4 bases and J by 1 base, 9 bases remained unmatched. The V gene's germline CDR1 is MNHEY and CDR2 SVGEGT. CDR3 length: 18 amino acids. CDR3 protein: CASSSLSGRAGNTGELFF. The CDR3 bases are TGTGCCAGCAGTTCTCTAAGCGGGAGGGCCGGGAACACCGGGGAGCTGTTTTTT.

The gene calls are TRBV2 and TRBJ2-1, with 10 bases lining up with TRBD2. The germline CDR1 and CDR2 sequences are SNHLY and FYNNEI. This CDR3 is built from 14 residues. Losses at the gene ends were 3 bases for V and 7 bases for J; bases not matched to a gene: 3. CDR3 sequence: CASSESLAGNEQFF. DNA of the CDR3: TGTGCCAGCAGTGAGTCACTAGCGGGGAATGAGCAGTTCTTC.

V usage is TRBV30 and J usage is TRBJ1-2; D may be TRBD1 (5 bases). The V gene's germline CDR1 is GTSNPN and CDR2 SVGIG (reference sequence). The CDR3 runs to 14 residues. Trimming removed 2 bases at V and 4 bases at J, with 14 bases between. CDR3: CAWSTPGGIYGYTF. The CDR3 DNA is TGTGCCTGGAGTACCCCGGGGGGGATCTATGGCTACACCTTC.

This chain connects TRBV7-2 to TRBJ2-7; the D gene is possibly TRBD1 (5 bases). Trimming took 1 base from V and 2 from J, leaving 9 bases between them. The V gene's germline CDR1 is SGHTA and CDR2 FQGNSA. The CDR3 runs 14 residues. The CDR3 nucleotides read TGTGCCAGCAGCTTAGGGCAAGGGGCCTACGAGCAGTACGTC. It encodes CASSLGQGAYEQYV.

In this sample, this clone turned up once. This chain uses TRBV19 with TRBJ2-7; TRBD1 matches at 11 bases. In germline, CDR1 is LNHDA, CDR2 SQIVND (reference sequence). With V trimmed by 10 bases and J by 0 bases, 11 bases remained unmatched. This CDR3 is 16 amino acids long. The chain's CDR3 is CATKPGGTGGSYEQYF. CDR3 DNA: TGTGCCACTAAACCGGGTGGGACAGGGGGCTCCTACGAGCAGTACTTC.

This chain links TRBV9 with TRBJ2-3, with a possible D match to TRBD2 (6 bases). There are 15 residues in the CDR3. Germline V gene sequence: CDR1 SGDLS, CDR2 YYNGEE. V dropped 3 bases and J dropped 3 bases, with 14 bases sitting between them. CDR3 loop: CASSGTGLQTDTQYF. The CDR3 DNA is TGTGCCAGCAGCGGCACGGGACTCCAGACAGATACGCAGTATTTT.

This sequence joins TRBV10-3 and TRBJ2-5; 12 nucleotides match TRBD1. CDR1 is ENHRY, CDR2 SYGVKD, per germline. The junction had 4 bases not matched to a gene; V was cut back by 0 bases and J by 5 bases. This CDR3 has 16 residues. CDR3 region: CAISESGTGGAETQYF. The CDR3 bases are TGTGCCATCAGTGAGTCAGGGACAGGGGGCGCTGAGACCCAGTACTTC.

The DNA of the CDR3 is TGTGCCAGCAGCTTGGGACAGCTCTACGAGCAGTACTTC. It specifies CASSLGQLYEQYF. The chain is built from TRBV5-4 and TRBJ2-7; D may be TRBD1 (5 bases). V was cut by 0 bases and J by 3 bases, with 7 bases left in between. The CDR3 covers 13 residues. Germline V CDR1 and CDR2: SGHNT, YYREEE (reference sequence).

The chain combines TRBV28 with TRBJ1-1; D possibly corresponds to TRBD1 (5 bases). The V end lost 2 bases, the J end lost 6 bases, and 10 bases lay between the germline ends. The CDR3 is made up of 13 amino acids. The germline V gene has CDR1 MDHEN and CDR2 SYDVKM. As DNA, the CDR3 is TGTGCCAGCAGTTTAGGGGGAGGGTCTGAAGCTTTCTTT. The encoded protein is CASSLGGGSEAFF. The whole variable domain, filled in from reference TRBV28 and TRBJ1-1, reads DVKVTQSSRYLVKRTGEKVFLECVQDMDHENMFWYRQDPGLGLRLIYFSYDVKMKEKGDIPEGYSVSREKKERFSLILESASTNQTSMYLCASSLGGGSEAFFGQGTRLTVV.

The rearrangement uses TRBV6-4 and TRBJ2-3; D perhaps matches TRBD2 (5 bases). The V gene lost 0 bases and the J gene lost 4 bases, with 11 bases spanning the gap. CDR1 and CDR2 (germline): MRHNA, SNTAGT. This CDR3 spans 15 amino acids. This CDR3 is CASSDSGGSSDTQYF. In DNA, the CDR3 is TGTGCCAGCAGTGACTCGGGTGGGAGCTCAGATACGCAGTATTTT.

The chain recombines TRBV6-1 with TRBJ1-4; TRBD1 agrees at 10 bases. V lost 3 bases to trimming and J lost 5 bases; unmatched junction nucleotides: 3. This CDR3 is 15 amino acids long. CDR1 MNHNS and CDR2 SASEGT come from the germline V gene. The chain's CDR3 is CASSDTTGGNEKLFF. CDR3 nucleotides: TGTGCCAGCAGTGATACGACAGGGGGCAATGAAAAACTGTTTTTT.

J is TRBJ2-1 and V is TRBV6-1; 9 positions agree with TRBD2. Germline values: CDR1 MNHNS, CDR2 SASEGT. This CDR3 contains 15 residues. V shed 3 bases and J 7 bases; nucleotides not matched to a gene: 7. CDR3 region: CASSDGEAGGNEQFF. CDR3 nucleotides: TGTGCCAGCAGTGACGGAGAAGCGGGGGGTAATGAGCAGTTCTTC.

The gene calls are TRBV12-3 or TRBV12-4 and TRBJ1-5, with 7 bases matching TRBD1. Trimming cost V 7 bases and J 5 bases; bases outside gene matches: 5. CDR3 length: 13 amino acids. CDR3 sequence: CASTTGQHQPQHF. The CDR3 DNA is TGTGCCAGCACCACGGGACAGCATCAGCCCCAGCATTTT.

In nucleotides, the CDR3 is TGTGCCAGCAGCAAAATGTTAACAGTCCAGATAGTTAAGGACATTCAGTACTTC. This sequence encodes CASSKMLTVQIVKDIQYF. This chain connects TRBV21-1 to TRBJ2-4; TRBD1, the table's D call, lacks a check against the DNA. TRBV21-1 is designated a pseudogene. The CDR3 runs 18 residues.

This chain links TRBV5-6 with TRBJ2-1; perhaps TRBD1 as D (6 bases). V lost 5 bases and J 8 bases, leaving 20 bases between the germline ends. The CDR3 consists of 15 residues. CDR1 is SGHDT, CDR2 YYEEEE, per germline. CDR3: CASSWDTRRSDEQFF. CDR3 nucleotides: TGTGCCAGCAGTTGGGACACCCGGCGTTCGGATGAGCAGTTCTTC.

This chain joins TRBV12-5 and TRBJ1-4, with a tentative D call TRBD1 (6 bases). V lost 9 bases and J lost 8, with 19 bases in between. This CDR3 is built from 14 residues. The germline V gene encodes CDR1 LGHNT and CDR2 FRNRAP. Here the CDR3 reads CASEIRGLVEKLFF. CDR3 nucleotide sequence: TGTGCTAGCGAAATCAGGGGCCTTGTCGAAAAACTGTTTTTT.

The chain combines TRBV7-2 with TRBJ1-1; D is ambiguous. V lost 6 bases to trimming and J lost 8 bases, with 16 bases between them. Germline V gene data show CDR1 as SGHTA and CDR2 as FQGNSA. The CDR3 runs to 13 residues. CDR3 nucleotides: TGTGCCAGCAGTGCGGGTCCCGAAGGGGAAGCTTTCTTT. Protein: CASSAGPEGEAFF.

The chain has TRBV9 and TRBJ1-6; D might be TRBD1 (6 bases). This CDR3 region has 14 residues. CDR1 and CDR2 (germline): SGDLS, YYNGEE. The V gene lost 0 bases and the J gene lost 10 bases, with 11 bases spanning the gap. CDR3: CASSVGTVESPLHF. In DNA, the CDR3 is TGTGCCAGCAGCGTAGGGACAGTGGAATCACCCCTCCACTTT.

This clone was counted a few times. The gene calls are TRBV2 and TRBJ1-1, with D perhaps TRBD1 (5 bases). CDR3 size: 14 residues. CDR1 and CDR2 from the germline V gene are SNHLY and FYNNEI. V was pared by 2 bases and J by 6 bases, with 13 bases between. The CDR3 DNA follows: TGTGCCAGCAGTGAAAGGGGCAGGGTCCCTGAAGCTTTCTTT. Its translation: CASSERGRVPEAFF.

The rearrangement links TRBV29-1 to TRBJ1-1, with a tentative D call TRBD1 (5 bases). The CDR3 covers 13 residues. Per the germline V gene, CDR1 is SQVTM and CDR2 is ANQGSEA. V dropped 7 bases and J dropped 9 bases, with 21 bases sitting between them. As DNA, the CDR3 is TGCAGCGGACAGAACGATCGGCGCGAAAAAGCTTTCTTT. This gives the protein CSGQNDRREKAFF.

This clone was recorded only once. The CDR3 DNA sequence: TGTGCCAGCAGCCAAGAGCGGCTAGCGGGCTCCGGGGAGCTGTTTTTT. Translating gives CASSQERLAGSGELFF. This chain connects TRBV3-1 (or the pseudogene TRBV3-2) to TRBJ2-2; 8 bases align to TRBD2. Germline CDR1 is LGHDT and CDR2 is YNNKEL (reference sequence). The CDR3 has 16 amino acids. V shed 0 bases, J shed 6 bases, and the junction held 6 bases outside the gene matches.

This clone was recorded only once. The rearrangement links TRBV7-9 to TRBJ1-2; no definite D call. Germline CDR1 SEHNR, CDR2 FQNEAQ (reference sequence). Trimming took off 0 bases at V and 2 bases at J, with 10 bases between the two ends. This CDR3 contains 15 residues. CDR3 nucleotide sequence: TGTGCCAGCAGCTTAGCGTCAGCTAGGAACTATGGCTACACCTTC. Protein: CASSLASARNYGYTF.

The rearrangement links TRBV2 to TRBJ1-2, with D unclear. Germline V gene sequence: CDR1 SNHLY, CDR2 FYNNEI. V was pared by 7 bases and J by 5 bases, with 8 bases between. This CDR3 contains 11 residues. The CDR3 nucleotides are TGTGCCAGCAACCAGAGGTATGGCTACACCTTC. Translated, it gives CASNQRYGYTF.

V is TRBV9 and J is TRBJ1-2, with 8 bases aligning to TRBD1. This CDR3 spans 16 amino acids. The junction had 9 bases not matched to a gene; V was cut back by 0 bases and J by 5 bases. Per germline, CDR1 SGDLS and CDR2 YYNGEE. The CDR3 bases are TGTGCCAGCAGCGTAGGCCCGGCAGGGGGCATGTATGGCTACACCTTC. It yields the protein CASSVGPAGGMYGYTF. The full variable domain, completed using reference TRBV9 and TRBJ1-2, is DSGVTQTPKHLITATGQRVTLRCSPRSGDLSVYWYQQSLDQGLQFLIQYYNGEERAKGNILERFSAQQFPDLHSELNLSSLELGDSALYFCASSVGPAGGMYGYTFGSGTRLTVV.

The chain's CDR3 is CASSPRGAGYTF. For the CDR3, the DNA is TGTGCCAGCAGTCCGCGCGGGGCTGGCTACACCTTC. The chain links TRBV6-5 to TRBJ1-2; D is possibly TRBD1 (5 bases). There are 12 residues in the CDR3. V was pared by 5 bases and J by 7 bases, with 11 bases between. Germline V gives CDR1 MNHEY, CDR2 SVGAGI.